This TCR beta chain derives from a study of CD8 T cells in ankylosing spondylitis (dated by TCRdb to 2015 to 2018). For the wider study: To find TCR variants linked to disease, the study profiled T cell receptor beta repertoires in ankylosing spondylitis patients and healthy donors. The whole study cohort included some 100 healthy donors and about two dozen ankylosing spondylitis patients. Peripheral blood samples were taken, and synovial fluid was additionally collected from ankylosing spondylitis patients. The study at large found these results: Some motif variants had previously been reported in the synovial fluid and blood of reactive arthritis patients, which suggests shared mechanisms of disease initiation. Blood from ankylosing spondylitis patients appeared to be characterized by a TCR beta motif composed of about eight highly homologous amino acid variants. The disease-linked clones were reported as significantly enriched in matched synovial fluid samples from ankylosing spondylitis patients. The disease-linked clones showed a CD8+ phenotype and occurred at relatively low frequencies in peripheral blood.

The reads were generated on an Illumina HiSeq 2500. TCR beta libraries were prepared by quantitative 5'-RACE with molecular barcodes. The study's own analysis went as follows. A new computational method based on a probabilistic model of VDJ rearrangement was used to identify disease-linked TCR variants. In TCRdb, the public reads were trimmed at Q25 with fastp and aligned with MiXCR, with productive beta chains retained. Each entry is one CDR3 protein sequence, shown with its most common DNA and genes. TCRdb, not the original authors, processed these V and J calls. The sample table records fewer than 550,000 distinct CDR3 sequences; roughly 5% of these occur just once. Together, the top ten hold 3.5% of the sample. This clonotype was found many times. The specificity of this receptor is unknown. Base quality data are lacking; no much larger clone is found one base away. The CDR3 spans 14 residues, from the cysteine through the phenylalanine. Just CDR3 DNA is preserved here, 42 bases in frame from base 1. Trimming takes 4 bases off V and 8 bases off J; junction bases not matched to a gene: 7. The germline V gene encodes CDR1 KGHDR and CDR2 SFDVKD.

This receptor was identified in a male donor with ankylosing spondylitis. Rearrangement joined TRBV24-1 to TRBJ1-5; the junction holds 7 bases that match TRBD1. What was sequenced was blood, either unsorted or a sorted T cell fraction (not recorded which). In nucleotides, the sequence is TGTGCCACCAGTGACCAGGGGGGCGTTAAGCCCCAGCATTTT. Translation gives CATSDQGGVKPQHF.